This T cell receptor (beta chain) was found in a study of blood T cell repertoires in COVID-19. Whole-study context: Researchers got acute and convalescent COVID-19 samples from the United States, Italy and Spain. PBMCs, B-cell-depleted T cells, or T cells provided the cDNA or gDNA that made up the material.

Authors' methods: For nucleated cells, counts were estimated from reference gene primer amplification. Some clones are missing from TCRdb's copy, which holds only in-frame ones; the method was immunoSEQ multiplex PCR. Clone size and V and J calls were adopted from that table, with D and trimming inferred from the DNA. The sample includes tens of thousands of clones, about 85% of them seen just once. V shed 6 bases and J 0 bases; nucleotides not matched to a gene: 2. Germline V gives CDR1 MDHEN, CDR2 SYDVKM. CDR3 length: 15 amino acids. The clonotype was recovered from a man aged 55 to 70 with active or convalescent COVID-19. Sequencing was performed on peripheral blood. The chain combines TRBV28 with TRBJ2-6; 7 nucleotides agree with TRBD1. In nucleotides, the CDR3 is TGTGCCAGCAGCCCAGGGGGCTCTGGGGCCAACGTCCTGACTTTC. Its protein product is CASSPGGSGANVLTF.